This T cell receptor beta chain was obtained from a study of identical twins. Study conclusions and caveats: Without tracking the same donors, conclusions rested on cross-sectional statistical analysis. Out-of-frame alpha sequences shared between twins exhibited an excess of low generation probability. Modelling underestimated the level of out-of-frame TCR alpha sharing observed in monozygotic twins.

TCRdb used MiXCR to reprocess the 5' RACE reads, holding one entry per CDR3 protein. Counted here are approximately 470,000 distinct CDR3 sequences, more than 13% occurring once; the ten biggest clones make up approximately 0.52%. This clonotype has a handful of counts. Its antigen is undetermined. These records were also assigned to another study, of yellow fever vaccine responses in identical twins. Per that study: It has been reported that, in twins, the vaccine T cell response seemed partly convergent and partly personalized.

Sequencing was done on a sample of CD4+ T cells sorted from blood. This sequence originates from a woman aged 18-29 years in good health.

The CDR3 here is CASSVGGGGYSETQYF. CDR3 bases: TGTGCCAGCAGCGTAGGGGGTGGAGGGTACTCTGAGACCCAGTACTTC. V usage is TRBV9 and J usage is TRBJ2-5, with D tentatively TRBD2 (6 bases). V was pared by 0 bases and J by 5 bases, with 17 bases between. Germline CDR1 and CDR2: SGDLS and YYNGEE. CDR3 length: 16 residues.